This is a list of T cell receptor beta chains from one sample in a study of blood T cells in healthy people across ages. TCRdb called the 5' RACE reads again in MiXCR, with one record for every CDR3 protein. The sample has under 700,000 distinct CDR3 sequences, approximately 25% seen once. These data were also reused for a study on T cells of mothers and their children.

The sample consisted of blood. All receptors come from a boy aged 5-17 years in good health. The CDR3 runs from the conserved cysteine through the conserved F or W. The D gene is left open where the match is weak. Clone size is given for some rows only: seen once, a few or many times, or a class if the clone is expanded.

cdr3_aa: CASSQGGGAKTQYF
cdr3_nt: TGTGCCAGCAGCCAAGGGGGGGGGGCGAAGACCCAGTACTTC
clone_size: -
v_call: TRBV3-1
d_call: -
j_call: TRBJ2-5

cdr3_aa: CASSYRVGGGQETQYF
cdr3_nt: TGTGCCAGCAGTTACAGAGTAGGTGGCGGCCAAGAGACCCAGTACTTC
clone_size: -
v_call: TRBV6-6
d_call: -
j_call: TRBJ2-5

cdr3_aa: CASSEARGRVSTDTQYF
cdr3_nt: TGTGCCAGCAGTGAAGCGCGTGGGAGGGTTAGCACAGATACGCAGTATTTT
clone_size: -
v_call: TRBV6-1
d_call: TRBD2
j_call: TRBJ2-3

cdr3_aa: CASSEHSNTEAFF
cdr3_nt: TGTGCCAGCAGCGAGCACTCGAACACTGAAGCTTTCTTT
clone_size: few
v_call: TRBV7-9
d_call: -
j_call: TRBJ1-1

cdr3_aa: CASSLATGRYEQYF
cdr3_nt: TGTGCCAGCAGCTTGGCGACAGGGCGCTACGAGCAGTACTTC
clone_size: few
v_call: TRBV5-6
d_call: TRBD1
j_call: TRBJ2-7

cdr3_aa: CASSGVRSTNEQFF
cdr3_nt: TGCGCCAGCAGTGGGGTACGGTCAACCAATGAGCAGTTCTTC
clone_size: -
v_call: TRBV5-1
d_call: -
j_call: TRBJ2-1

cdr3_aa: CAVHRWGAANSSYNEQFF
cdr3_nt: TGTGCCGTGCACCGGTGGGGGGCCGCTAACAGCTCCTACAATGAGCAGTTCTTC
clone_size: few
v_call: TRBV7-2
d_call: -
j_call: TRBJ2-1

cdr3_aa: CASKGGGSSLAEAFF
cdr3_nt: TGTGCCAGCAAGGGGGGGGGGTCGTCTCTGGCTGAAGCTTTCTTT
clone_size: -
v_call: TRBV6-2/TRBV6-3
d_call: -
j_call: TRBJ1-1

cdr3_aa: CASSWHQGDIQYF
cdr3_nt: TGCGCCAGCAGCTGGCATCAAGGGGACATTCAGTACTTC
clone_size: few
v_call: TRBV5-1
d_call: -
j_call: TRBJ2-4

cdr3_aa: CAISEMGGGTDTQYF
cdr3_nt: TGTGCCATCAGTGAGATGGGGGGAGGGACAGATACGCAGTATTTT
clone_size: few
v_call: TRBV10-3
d_call: TRBD2
j_call: TRBJ2-3

cdr3_aa: CASSLGQGANGELFF
cdr3_nt: TGTGCCAGCAGCCTGGGACAGGGGGCAAACGGGGAGCTGTTTTTT
clone_size: -
v_call: TRBV7-3
d_call: TRBD1
j_call: TRBJ2-2

cdr3_aa: CSAPTRLAGGRETQYF
cdr3_nt: TGCAGTGCTCCGACCCGACTAGCGGGGGGGCGTGAGACCCAGTACTTC
clone_size: -
v_call: TRBV20-1
d_call: TRBD2
j_call: TRBJ2-5

cdr3_aa: CASSDGSDTGELFF
cdr3_nt: TGTGCCAGCAGTGATGGGTCAGACACCGGGGAGCTGTTTTTT
clone_size: -
v_call: TRBV2
d_call: -
j_call: TRBJ2-2

cdr3_aa: CASSLGLAGALYQETQYF
cdr3_nt: TGTGCCAGCAGTTTGGGACTAGCGGGAGCCCTTTACCAAGAGACCCAGTACTTC
clone_size: few
v_call: TRBV6-2/TRBV6-3
d_call: TRBD2
j_call: TRBJ2-5

cdr3_aa: CASSQESRPQETQYF
cdr3_nt: TGCGCCAGCAGCCAAGAATCGAGGCCACAAGAGACCCAGTACTTC
clone_size: -
v_call: TRBV4-1
d_call: -
j_call: TRBJ2-5

cdr3_aa: CASSARLVDREQYF
cdr3_nt: TGTGCCAGCAGTGCCCGACTGGTAGACCGCGAGCAGTACTTC
clone_size: -
v_call: TRBV6-1
d_call: -
j_call: TRBJ2-7

cdr3_aa: CSARVLTGGYEQYF
cdr3_nt: TGCAGTGCTAGAGTCTTGACAGGGGGCTACGAGCAGTACTTC
clone_size: -
v_call: TRBV20-1
d_call: TRBD1
j_call: TRBJ2-7

cdr3_aa: CASSPLGTGLQETQYF
cdr3_nt: TGTGCCAGCAGCCCACTGGGGACAGGGCTTCAAGAGACCCAGTACTTC
clone_size: -
v_call: TRBV6-2/TRBV6-3
d_call: TRBD1
j_call: TRBJ2-5

cdr3_aa: CASSLEQGNNSPLHF
cdr3_nt: TGTGCCAGCAGCTTGGAACAGGGGAATAATTCACCCCTCCACTTT
clone_size: -
v_call: TRBV5-6
d_call: TRBD1
j_call: TRBJ1-6

cdr3_aa: CASSLRGLYGYTF
cdr3_nt: TGTGCCAGCAGTCTTAGGGGGCTCTATGGCTACACCTTC
clone_size: few
v_call: TRBV27
d_call: TRBD1
j_call: TRBJ1-2

cdr3_aa: CASSGTEGLSFKYQETQYF
cdr3_nt: TGTGCCAGCAGTGGGACCGAAGGGCTTTCCTTTAAGTACCAAGAGACCCAGTACTTC
clone_size: -
v_call: TRBV6-1
d_call: -
j_call: TRBJ2-5

cdr3_aa: CASSAGAGEYNEQFF
cdr3_nt: TGTGCCAGCAGCGCCGGGGCGGGAGAATACAATGAGCAGTTCTTC
clone_size: -
v_call: TRBV3-1
d_call: TRBD2
j_call: TRBJ2-1

cdr3_aa: CSARVGRGRDTQYF
cdr3_nt: TGCAGTGCTAGAGTCGGGCGGGGGCGAGATACGCAGTATTTT
clone_size: few
v_call: TRBV20-1
d_call: -
j_call: TRBJ2-3

cdr3_aa: CASSSGQNPNTGELFF
cdr3_nt: TGTGCCAGCAGTTCGGGCCAGAACCCGAACACCGGGGAGCTGTTTTTT
clone_size: -
v_call: TRBV12-3/TRBV12-4
d_call: -
j_call: TRBJ2-2

cdr3_aa: CASSLDRFTGSSFYEQYF
cdr3_nt: TGTGCCAGCAGCTTAGATCGCTTTACAGGGAGTTCCTTTTACGAGCAGTACTTC
clone_size: -
v_call: TRBV11-2
d_call: -
j_call: TRBJ2-7

cdr3_aa: CAISDLGDEQFF
cdr3_nt: TGTGCCATCAGTGATCTGGGGGATGAGCAGTTCTTC
clone_size: -
v_call: TRBV10-3
d_call: -
j_call: TRBJ2-1

cdr3_aa: CASSPSGSGGSAYNEQFF
cdr3_nt: TGCGCCAGCAGCCCCTCAGGGAGTGGGGGCAGTGCCTACAATGAGCAGTTCTTC
clone_size: few
v_call: TRBV4-3
d_call: -
j_call: TRBJ2-1

cdr3_aa: CASSLLGYRNSNQPQHF
cdr3_nt: TGTGCCAGCAGTTTATTGGGATACAGGAATAGCAATCAGCCCCAGCATTTT
clone_size: -
v_call: TRBV27
d_call: -
j_call: TRBJ1-5

cdr3_aa: CASSQDMNTEAFF
cdr3_nt: TGTGCCAGCTCACAGGATATGAACACTGAAGCTTTCTTT
clone_size: many
v_call: TRBV18
d_call: -
j_call: TRBJ1-1

cdr3_aa: CSVENWRETQYF
cdr3_nt: TGCAGCGTTGAAAACTGGAGAGAGACCCAGTACTTC
clone_size: -
v_call: TRBV29-1
d_call: -
j_call: TRBJ2-5

cdr3_aa: CASRLTSRGVYQPQHF
cdr3_nt: TGTGCCAGCAGACTTACATCCAGGGGTGTGTATCAGCCCCAGCATTTT
clone_size: few
v_call: TRBV27
d_call: -
j_call: TRBJ1-5

cdr3_aa: CASTPGAGPTDTQYF
cdr3_nt: TGTGCCAGCACCCCAGGGGCGGGACCCACAGATACGCAGTATTTT
clone_size: -
v_call: TRBV3-1
d_call: -
j_call: TRBJ2-3

cdr3_aa: CGSRSYQETQYF
cdr3_nt: TGTGGCAGCAGATCGTACCAAGAGACCCAGTACTTC
clone_size: few
v_call: TRBV3-1
d_call: -
j_call: TRBJ2-5

cdr3_aa: CSARDITAPYQEAQYF
cdr3_nt: TGCAGTGCTAGAGATATAACCGCACCGTACCAAGAGGCCCAGTACTTC
clone_size: few
v_call: TRBV20-1
d_call: -
j_call: TRBJ2-5

cdr3_aa: CATSRDRSETQYF
cdr3_nt: TGTGCCACCAGCAGAGATCGGTCAGAGACCCAGTACTTC
clone_size: few
v_call: TRBV15
d_call: -
j_call: TRBJ2-5

cdr3_aa: CASSYRSDSLLFF
cdr3_nt: TGTGCCAGCAGTTACAGGTCCGACAGCCTCTTGTTCTTC
clone_size: few
v_call: TRBV6-2/TRBV6-3
d_call: -
j_call: TRBJ2-1

cdr3_aa: CASSVVAGGLGEQFF
cdr3_nt: TGTGCCAGCAGCGTAGTAGCGGGAGGGCTCGGTGAGCAGTTCTTC
clone_size: -
v_call: TRBV9
d_call: TRBD2
j_call: TRBJ2-1

cdr3_aa: CASRDLSSYEQYF
cdr3_nt: TGTGCCAGCAGGGACTTGAGCTCCTACGAGCAGTACTTC
clone_size: -
v_call: TRBV27
d_call: -
j_call: TRBJ2-7

cdr3_aa: CASSGRVTEAFF
cdr3_nt: TGTGCCAGCAGTGGCAGGGTTACTGAAGCTTTCTTT
clone_size: -
v_call: TRBV6-1
d_call: -
j_call: TRBJ1-1

cdr3_aa: CSARDRPNYGYTF
cdr3_nt: TGCAGTGCTAGGGACAGGCCTAACTATGGCTACACCTTC
clone_size: few
v_call: TRBV20-1
d_call: TRBD1
j_call: TRBJ1-2

cdr3_aa: CASRRTYRGSYEQYF
cdr3_nt: TGTGCCAGCAGGCGTACTTACAGGGGCTCCTACGAGCAGTACTTC
clone_size: -
v_call: TRBV7-2
d_call: TRBD1
j_call: TRBJ2-7

cdr3_aa: CASGYAGTPGELFF
cdr3_nt: TGTGCCAGCGGATACGCAGGGACCCCCGGGGAGCTGTTTTTT
clone_size: -
v_call: TRBV6-2/TRBV6-3
d_call: -
j_call: TRBJ2-2

cdr3_aa: CTSSQPHRASGRNQETQYF
cdr3_nt: TGTACCAGCAGCCAACCCCATAGGGCTAGCGGGAGGAACCAAGAGACCCAGTACTTC
clone_size: -
v_call: TRBV3-1
d_call: TRBD2
j_call: TRBJ2-5

cdr3_aa: CASRSWRGSGANVLTF
cdr3_nt: TGTGCCAGCAGGTCCTGGAGGGGTTCTGGGGCCAACGTCCTGACTTTC
clone_size: -
v_call: TRBV28
d_call: -
j_call: TRBJ2-6

cdr3_aa: CASQTGTATYEQYF
cdr3_nt: TGTGCCAGTCAAACTGGGACAGCCACCTACGAGCAGTACTTC
clone_size: -
v_call: TRBV19
d_call: TRBD1
j_call: TRBJ2-7

cdr3_aa: CASSSGQGMVQPQHF
cdr3_nt: TGTGCCAGCAGTTCGGGACAGGGGATGGTTCAGCCCCAGCATTTT
clone_size: -
v_call: TRBV27
d_call: TRBD1
j_call: TRBJ1-5

cdr3_aa: CATSGSGQGSTNEQFF
cdr3_nt: TGTGCCACCAGTGGGTCGGGACAGGGATCTACGAATGAGCAGTTCTTC
clone_size: few
v_call: TRBV24-1
d_call: TRBD1
j_call: TRBJ2-1

cdr3_aa: CASSVGGIFTYEQYF
cdr3_nt: TGTGCCAGCAGTGTGGGGGGGATCTTCACCTACGAGCAGTACTTC
clone_size: -
v_call: TRBV6-1
d_call: TRBD2
j_call: TRBJ2-7

cdr3_aa: CSVKWGGYEQYF
cdr3_nt: TGCAGCGTTAAATGGGGGGGCTACGAGCAGTACTTC
clone_size: -
v_call: TRBV29-1
d_call: TRBD2
j_call: TRBJ2-7

cdr3_aa: CSVALAGGTDTQYF
cdr3_nt: TGCAGCGTTGCGCTAGCGGGGGGGACAGATACGCAGTATTTT
clone_size: -
v_call: TRBV29-1
d_call: TRBD2
j_call: TRBJ2-3

cdr3_aa: CASSYLATQETQYF
cdr3_nt: TGTGCCAGCAGTTACTTGGCGACCCAAGAGACCCAGTACTTC
clone_size: few
v_call: TRBV6-2/TRBV6-3
d_call: -
j_call: TRBJ2-5